This section outlines one TCR beta chain sequence together with its context. Its binding antigen is unknown. Base qualities are not recorded, but no much larger clone differs from it by a single base. Trimming at the junction amounts to 1 base on V and 6 bases on J, and the germline ends lie 14 bases apart. The CDR3, cysteine through phenylalanine, is 16 amino acids long. Left in the record is the CDR3 DNA by itself, 48 bases read in frame from the first base. CDR1 and CDR2 are read off the germline V gene as SGHRS and YFSETQ. The sample comes from a study of control samples from healthy donors and cancer patients (dated by TCRdb to 2018 to 2021). The library was generated by the immunoSEQ multiplex PCR assay. TCRdb took over this immuneACCESS table, retaining in-frame rearrangements with V and J assigned. Such tables are incomplete; in checked studies, under half of the missing clones stem from an unresolved V gene, and the remainder is unexplained. The sample data list 120,000 or so clones, and around 93% of these were observed just once. The ten largest clones take up under 2% of the sample.

The TCR was taken from a man aged 45-65 years with head and neck cancer. The chain was built from TRBV5-1 and TRBJ1-6; the best D guess is TRBD1, with 5 bases matching. Sequencing was performed on PBMCs. The DNA sequence reads TGCGCCAGCAGCTTGATCACCGGGACCTCTAATTCACCCCTCCACTTT. It encodes CASSLITGTSNSPLHF.